This TCR beta chain was recorded in a study of blood T cells in healthy people across ages. Germline V gene data show CDR1 as DFQATT and CDR2 as SNEGSKA (reference sequence). CDR3 length: 15 amino acids. V was pared by 5 bases and J by 5 bases, with 19 bases between. This clonotype has just a few counts. A second PCR of roughly 7 to 11 cycles used a sample-barcoded 5' primer and a J-beta primer mix. TCRdb reprocessed the 5' RACE reads with MiXCR, giving one entry per CDR3 protein. The table shows about 680,000 distinct CDR3 sequences, with about 52% occurring only once. Sequenced sample: blood. The chain combines TRBV20-1 with TRBJ2-1; D is possibly TRBD2 (5 bases). The clonotype originates from a woman aged 55-70 years in good health. For the CDR3, the DNA is TGCAGTGCTCCGGGTGATTCGGGGTTCAACAATGAGCAGTTCTTC. Translation gives CSAPGDSGFNNEQFF.